This T cell receptor (beta chain) was captured by sequencing in a study of blood T cells in healthy people across ages. Study background: T cells yielded about one barcoded beta molecule per two cells through template switching.

This CDR3 region has 15 residues. From germline, CDR1 is SGHTA and CDR2 FQGNSA. Trimming removed 5 bases at V and 0 bases at J, with 14 bases between. Alongside a J-beta primer mix, a sample-barcoded 5' primer served in a second PCR lasting about 7 to 11 cycles. A template-switch adaptor containing 12 random nucleotides labeled each cDNA molecule. At least 2.5 million CDR3-containing paired-end reads were obtained per sample. TCRdb redid the calling of the 5' RACE reads with MiXCR, one entry per CDR3 protein. This table has about 1.4 million distinct CDR3 sequences, approximately 59% appearing once. The receptor's source is a young man in good health. Sample: blood. The genes are TRBV7-2 and TRBJ2-7; perhaps TRBD1 as D (5 bases). CDR3 region: CASSPDRRSSYEQYF. The DNA for the CDR3 is TGTGCCAGCAGCCCCGACAGAAGGAGCTCCTACGAGCAGTACTTC. The full variable domain, its missing parts supplied by reference TRBV7-2 and TRBJ2-7, is GAGVSQSPSNKVTEKGKDVELRCDPISGHTALYWYRQSLGQGLEFLIYFQGNSAPDKSGLPSDRFSAERTGGSVSTLTIQRTQQEDSAVYLCASSPDRRSSYEQYFGPGTRLTVT.